The next 21 T cell receptor beta chains were all read from a single sample in a study of CD8 T cells in Susac syndrome. RNA in amounts of about 0.5 to 1 ug was reverse transcribed with random hexamers. TCRdb re-analysed the immunoSEQ multiplex PCR reads in MiXCR, keeping a single row per CDR3 protein. The sample records fewer than 150,000 distinct CDR3 sequences, 85% to 95% being singletons. Input material: CD4+ T cells from PBMCs. These receptors were collected from a human donor with multiple sclerosis.

The gene calls are TRBV14 and TRBJ1-2, with no clear D. CDR3 length: 14 amino acids. Germline CDR1 SGHDN, CDR2 FVKESK. V was clipped by 1 base and J by 2 bases, with 8 bases between them. This CDR3 reads CASSQGRQNYGYTF. The CDR3 nucleotides read TGTGCCAGCAGCCAAGGACGACAAAACTATGGCTACACCTTC.

This rearrangement joins TRBV27 to TRBJ2-7; no firm D call. Trimming left V 6 bases short and J 3 bases short, with 15 bases between. The CDR3 loop spans 14 amino acids. From germline, CDR1 is MNHEY and CDR2 SMNVEV (reference sequence). The CDR3 here is CASSRARTDYEQYF. The CDR3 DNA is TGTGCCAGCAGCCGAGCACGGACGGACTACGAGCAGTACTTC.

The chain carries TRBV9 and TRBJ1-1; D is perhaps TRBD1 (6 bases). V lost 4 bases and J lost 3, with 16 bases in between. Germline CDR1 and CDR2: SGDLS and YYNGEE. There are 15 residues in the CDR3. The CDR3 nucleotides are TGTGCCAGCAGCCTCGGGGGCTTGGGGGACACTGAAGCTTTCTTT. Amino acids: CASSLGGLGDTEAFF. The full variable domain, in which reference TRBV9 and TRBJ1-1 provide the parts outside the CDR3, is DSGVTQTPKHLITATGQRVTLRCSPRSGDLSVYWYQQSLDQGLQFLIQYYNGEERAKGNILERFSAQQFPDLHSELNLSSLELGDSALYFCASSLGGLGDTEAFFGQGTRLTVV.

This chain connects TRBV14 to TRBJ2-7; possibly TRBD1 for D (5 bases). CDR1 and CDR2 (germline): SGHDN, FVKESK. This CDR3 contains 14 residues. V lost 2 bases to trimming and J lost 2 bases, with 10 bases between them. CDR3 region: CASSQLDSPYEQYF. The CDR3 region has the DNA TGTGCCAGCAGCCAACTTGACAGCCCCTACGAGCAGTACTTC.

This rearrangement joins TRBV5-1 to TRBJ2-2; 7 nucleotides align to TRBD1. CDR1 and CDR2 from the germline V gene are SGHRS and YFSETQ. With V trimmed by 4 bases and J by 3 bases, 9 bases remained unmatched. CDR3 length: 16 residues. CDR3 protein: CASSNTGVPYTGELFF. Written as DNA, the CDR3 is TGCGCCAGCAGCAACACAGGGGTACCATACACCGGGGAGCTGTTTTTT.

The chain joins TRBV25-1 to TRBJ2-6, with D uncertain. CDR1 and CDR2 from the germline V gene are MGHDK and SYGVNS. CDR3 length: 17 residues. Trimming pared 4 bases from V and 0 bases from J, leaving 13 bases between. CDR3: CASSVNNDHSGANVLTF. Here the CDR3 DNA reads TGTGCCAGCAGTGTCAACAACGACCACTCTGGGGCCAACGTCCTGACTTTC.

CDR3 in DNA: TGTGCCACCAGTGAGGTAGACAATGAGCAGTTCTTC. It codes for CATSEVDNEQFF. J is TRBJ2-1 and V is TRBV24-1; D not resolved. V gave up 4 bases and J gave up 5 bases, with 5 bases separating them. The CDR3 length is 12 residues. Looked up from germline, CDR1 is KGHDR and CDR2 is SFDVKD.

The table lists this clonotype with a count of one. The chain carries TRBV10-3 and TRBJ1-2; 9 bases agree with TRBD1. The CDR3 runs 14 residues. The germline CDR1 and CDR2 sequences are ENHRY and SYGVKD. V lost 9 bases to trimming and J lost 4 bases; unmatched junction nucleotides: 9. CDR3 residues: CAITSDRGSYGYTF. The CDR3 DNA follows: TGTGCCATTACATCGGACAGGGGAAGCTATGGCTACACCTTC.

This chain joins TRBV30 and TRBJ2-7; the D gene could be TRBD1 or TRBD2 (5 bases each). CDR1 and CDR2 from the germline V gene are GTSNPN and SVGIG (reference sequence). Trimming removed 2 bases at V and 3 bases at J, with 14 bases between. The CDR3 spans 14 residues. The CDR3 loop is CAWSSPPGRYEQYF. The DNA of the CDR3 is TGTGCCTGGAGTTCCCCCCCGGGACGCTACGAGCAGTACTTC.

The rearrangement uses TRBV28 and TRBJ1-5; D may be TRBD1 (5 bases). Germline CDR1 and CDR2: MDHEN and SYDVKM. V was cut by 2 bases and J by 6 bases, with 11 bases left in between. The CDR3 sequence is 14 residues long. The CDR3 loop reads CASSLGHPFQPQHF. The CDR3 coding sequence is TGTGCCAGCAGTTTAGGACACCCTTTTCAGCCCCAGCATTTT.

The chain has TRBV30 and TRBJ1-6; D may be TRBD1 (6 bases). Germline V gene sequence: CDR1 GTSNPN, CDR2 SVGIG (reference sequence). Deletions cut 2 bases from V and 7 bases from J, with 12 bases between. The CDR3 covers 14 residues. CDR3 protein: CAWSKDSVNSPLHF. CDR3 sequence (DNA): TGTGCCTGGAGTAAGGACAGCGTCAATTCACCCCTCCACTTT.

The genes are TRBV7-2 and TRBJ2-6; D is unresolved. The CDR3 spans 15 residues. Germline CDR1 and CDR2: SGHTA and FQGNSA. The ends were cut back, 3 bases at V and 0 bases at J, with 6 bases in the middle. This CDR3 reads CASSFSSSGANVLTF. In DNA, the CDR3 is TGTGCCAGCAGCTTCAGCAGCTCTGGGGCCAACGTCCTGACTTTC.

The chain employs TRBV5-1 and TRBJ2-1; the D gene could be TRBD1 or TRBD2 (5 bases each). The germline V gene has CDR1 SGHRS and CDR2 YFSETQ. V gave up 4 bases and J gave up 5 bases, with 10 bases separating them. This CDR3 comprises 13 residues. The chain's CDR3 is CASSDRGDNEQFF. The CDR3 nucleotides are TGCGCCAGCAGCGACAGAGGGGACAATGAGCAGTTCTTC.

CDR3 nucleotides: TGCAGTGCTAGAGATATGCAGGCCTCCTACGAGCAGTACTTC. Protein: CSARDMQASYEQYF. This chain joins TRBV20-1 and TRBJ2-7; D not resolved. Germline CDR1 and CDR2: DFQATT and SNEGSKA (reference sequence). V lost 0 bases and J 0 bases, leaving 9 bases between the germline ends. The CDR3 length is 14 residues.

V is TRBV2 and J is TRBJ2-7, with D unclear. Germline CDR1 is SNHLY and CDR2 is FYNNEI. The CDR3 length is 15 residues. V gave up 2 bases and J gave up 5 bases, with 16 bases separating them. In DNA form, the CDR3 reads TGTGCCAGCAGTGAATCCCTTCGCCATTCGAACGAGCAGTACTTC. This gives the protein CASSESLRHSNEQYF.

The V gene is TRBV30, the J gene TRBJ1-1; 8 bases are shared with TRBD1. Germline trimming cut 1 base from V and 0 bases from J; bases unmatched to any gene: 4. Germline assignment: CDR1 GTSNPN and CDR2 SVGIG (reference sequence). This CDR3 region has 15 residues. The CDR3 reads CAWSAGQGMNTEAFF. CDR3 nucleotide sequence: TGTGCCTGGAGTGCCGGACAGGGAATGAACACTGAAGCTTTCTTT.

The genes are TRBV15 and TRBJ2-3, with a tentative D call TRBD1 (6 bases). V lost 2 bases and J lost 2, with 8 bases in between. Germline CDR1 and CDR2: LNHNV and YYDKDF (reference sequence). The CDR3 spans 14 residues. The CDR3 here is CATSRTGYTDTQYF. The CDR3 region has the DNA TGTGCCACCAGCAGAACAGGGTACACAGATACGCAGTATTTT.

The chain has TRBV28 and TRBJ2-7; D not resolved. The germline gives CDR1 MDHEN, CDR2 SYDVKM. Trimming took 2 bases from V and 7 from J, leaving 6 bases between them. CDR3 length: 11 amino acids. CDR3 sequence reads: CASSLKREQYF. CDR3 nucleotide sequence: TGTGCCAGCAGTTTAAAAAGAGAGCAGTACTTC.

The chain joins TRBV27 to TRBJ1-6; possibly TRBD1 for D (5 bases). Germline CDR1 MNHEY, CDR2 SMNVEV (reference sequence). Trimming pared 4 bases from V and 12 bases from J, leaving 13 bases between. The CDR3 runs to 13 residues. The CDR3 DNA reads as TGTGCCAGCAGTTCCAGGGTGAGGGAACCCCTCCACTTT. Protein: CASSSRVREPLHF.

This chain uses TRBV3-1 with TRBJ2-7, with 7 positions matching TRBD1. Germline V gene lookup returns CDR1 LGHDT and CDR2 YNNKEL (reference sequence). The CDR3 is 13 residues long. Trimming cost V 4 bases and J 5 bases; bases outside gene matches: 5. CDR3 protein: CASSLSGTDEQYF. In nucleotides, the CDR3 is TGTGCCAGCAGCCTCTCCGGGACAGACGAGCAGTACTTC.

The chain couples TRBV3-1 to TRBJ2-4; the D gene is possibly TRBD2 (5 bases). V lost 3 bases and J 6 bases, leaving 27 bases between the germline ends. Looked up from germline, CDR1 is LGHDT and CDR2 is YNNKEL (reference sequence). This CDR3 comprises 19 residues. The CDR3 sequence is CASSQPRSAFSHNGNIQYF. The CDR3 DNA is TGTGCCAGCAGCCAGCCCCGTAGCGCGTTCTCGCATAATGGAAACATTCAGTACTTC.